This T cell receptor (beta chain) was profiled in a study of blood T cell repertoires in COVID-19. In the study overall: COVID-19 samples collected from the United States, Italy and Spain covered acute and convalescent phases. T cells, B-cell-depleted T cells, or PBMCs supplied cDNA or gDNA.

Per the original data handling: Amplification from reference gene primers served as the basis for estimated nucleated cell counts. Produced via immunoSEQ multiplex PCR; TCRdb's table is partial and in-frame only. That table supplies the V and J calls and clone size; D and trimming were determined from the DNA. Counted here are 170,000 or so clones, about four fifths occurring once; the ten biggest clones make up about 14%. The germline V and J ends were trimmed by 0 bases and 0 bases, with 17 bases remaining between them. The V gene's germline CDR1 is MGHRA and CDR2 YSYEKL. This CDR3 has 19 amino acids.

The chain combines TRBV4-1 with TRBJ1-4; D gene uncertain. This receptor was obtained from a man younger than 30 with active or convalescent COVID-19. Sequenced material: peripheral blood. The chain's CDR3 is CASSQEEGSYEATNEKLFF. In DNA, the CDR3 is TGCGCCAGCAGCCAAGAAGAGGGATCATACGAGGCAACTAATGAAAAACTGTTTTTT.